This T cell receptor beta chain was identified in a study of blood T cell repertoires in COVID-19. The wider study: The samples span acute and convalescent COVID-19 from the United States, Italy and Spain.

Participants' own reports of clinical history determined their cohort assignment. The CDR3 loop spans 13 amino acids. J was trimmed by 11 bases and V by 5 bases; bases with no gene match: 8. Germline assignment: CDR1 MNHEY and CDR2 SMNVEV (reference sequence). Original data processing: Amplification of reference gene primers was used by the study to estimate nucleated cell counts. Only in-frame clones appear in the TCRdb table, and some are missing; sequencing was by immunoSEQ multiplex PCR. V and J calls and clone size are given by that table; D and trimming were obtained from the DNA. There are roughly 300,000 clones in the sample; 70% to 90% occur only once, and approximately 4% lies in the top ten.

The sequenced sample was PBMCs or T cells enriched from blood (not recorded which). The chain joins TRBV27 to TRBJ1-4; 7 nucleotides agree with TRBD1. The receptor comes from a woman in her 40s with acute COVID-19. The CDR3 DNA follows: TGTGCCAGCAGTCTCCGGGACAGTCGTAAACTGTTTTTT. This sequence encodes CASSLRDSRKLFF.